The 3 T cell receptor beta chains presented below share a single source sample, sequenced in a study of vaccination effects on CD4 cells after COVID-19. These receptors lack a known antigen. Antigen-specific CD4+ T cells expanded by the ViraFEST assay with viral peptide pools were then sequenced. An approximately ten-day culture period preceded the isolation of CD4+ T cells. The individual was infected with SARS-CoV-2 between March and December 2020, as confirmed by PCR. Here immunoSEQ multiplex PCR was the method, and the copy in TCRdb shows in-frame clones only, minus some. Counted here are about 45,000 clones, approximately 70% occurring once; the ten biggest clones make up about 30%. The sequencing here drew on CD4+ T cells from PBMCs cultured with a peptide pool, taken before COVID-19 vaccination. Source of these receptors: a human donor who had a prior SARS-CoV-2 infection.

V usage is TRBV6-5 and J usage is TRBJ2-2, with 7 bases matching TRBD2. Per germline, CDR1 MNHEY and CDR2 SVGAGI. The trim removed 5 bases at V and 4 bases at J, leaving 4 bases unmatched. The CDR3 covers 14 residues. This chain's CDR3 is CASSPREGTGELFF. In DNA form, the CDR3 reads TGTGCCAGCAGTCCCAGGGAGGGCACCGGGGAGCTGTTTTTT.

This chain connects TRBV4-3 to TRBJ1-1; 7 bases align to TRBD1. CDR1 and CDR2 (germline): LGHNA, YSLEER. The CDR3 totals 14 residues. With V trimmed by 4 bases and J by 4 bases, 6 bases remained unmatched. CDR3 coding DNA: TGCGCCAGCAGCCGAAGGGGGCTCGCCACTGAAGCTTTCTTT. As protein: CASSRRGLATEAFF.

The chain couples TRBV9 to TRBJ2-3, with D unresolved. CDR1 and CDR2 from the germline V gene are SGDLS and YYNGEE. With 4 bases removed from V and 0 bases from J, the gap between germline ends came to 6 bases. The CDR3 has 13 residues. The CDR3 region is CASSQASTDTQYF. As DNA, the CDR3 is TGTGCCAGCAGCCAGGCCAGCACAGATACGCAGTATTTT.